Listed below are T cell receptor beta chains from one sample, sequenced in a study of OX40 agonist ivuxolimab in advanced cancers. Sequencing used immunoSEQ multiplex PCR; TCRdb keeps in-frame clones, though not all of them. Seen here are under 95,000 clones, about 90% observed once, and the top ten hold roughly 1.3%. The sequencing used CD4+ or CD8+ T cells sorted from blood, collected in a trial of the OX40 agonist ivuxolimab. The receptors shown here come from an adult with an advanced solid tumor such as melanoma, head and neck, liver or kidney cancer. The CDR3 runs from the conserved cysteine through the conserved F or W. Fields, in order: clone size, J gene, V gene, D gene, CDR3 DNA, CDR3 protein. A D gene is named only where the DNA matches it firmly. Rows give clone size only sometimes, using once, few, many, or a class for an expanded clone.

>-|TRBJ2-1|TRBV7-9|TRBD2
TGTGCCAGCAGCTTAGAAGGGACTAGCGGGCAGTTCTTC
CASSLEGTSGQFF
>-|TRBJ2-7|TRBV5-4|-
TGTGCCAGCAGCACGGGAGAGTTACGCGAGCAGTACTTC
CASSTGELREQYF
>-|TRBJ1-1|TRBV11-2|TRBD1
TGTGCCAGCAGCACAGGGGTGAACACTGAAGCTTTCTTT
CASSTGVNTEAFF
>-|TRBJ2-7|TRBV5-1|-
TGCGCCAGCAGCTTCGGACTATCACTCTCCGAGCAGTACTTC
CASSFGLSLSEQYF
>-|TRBJ1-2|TRBV6-1|TRBD1
TGTGCCAGCAGTGAAGCACAGGGGGTGAACTATGGCTACACCTTC
CASSEAQGVNYGYTF
>-|TRBJ2-1|TRBV27|TRBD1
TGTGCCAGCAGTTTATCCGGGACAGTCTACAATGAGCAGTTCTTC
CASSLSGTVYNEQFF
>-|TRBJ2-3|TRBV2|-
TGTGCCAGCAGCCCCCACACAGATACGCAGTATTTT
CASSPHTDTQYF
>-|TRBJ1-1|TRBV7-6|TRBD1
TGTGCCAGCAGCCTCCGGTGGGGACAGGGAACTGAAGCTTTCTTT
CASSLRWGQGTEAFF
>-|TRBJ1-4|TRBV30|-
TGTGCCTGGAACGGCCGGAATAATGAAAAACTGTTTTTT
CAWNGRNNEKLFF
>-|TRBJ1-2|TRBV19|-
TGTGCCAGTAGGAACCCCGGGTTCACTAACTATGGCTACACCTTC
CASRNPGFTNYGYTF
>-|TRBJ2-1|TRBV6-4|-
TGTGCCAGCAGTGACTCAACGGGTCAAACCTACAATGAGCAGTTCTTC
CASSDSTGQTYNEQFF
>-|TRBJ1-1|TRBV10-3|-
TGTGCCATCAGTGATTACTGGGGAACTGAAGCTTTCTTT
CAISDYWGTEAFF
>few|TRBJ2-7|TRBV6-5|-
TGTGCCAGCAGTTACTCGCTGGGGTCAAGCTCCTACGAGCAGTACTTC
CASSYSLGSSSYEQYF
>-|TRBJ1-1|TRBV10-2|-
TGCGCCAGCAGTGACTCCCAGGGGACTGAAGCTTTCTTT
CASSDSQGTEAFF
>-|TRBJ2-1|TRBV10-3|-
TGTGCCATCAGTGAGTTAGGGGCCCAAAATGAGCAGTTCTTC
CAISELGAQNEQFF
>-|TRBJ2-7|TRBV27|TRBD1
TGTGCCAGCAGTTTATCCGTACGCGGGACAGGGTCCTACGAGCAGTACTTC
CASSLSVRGTGSYEQYF
>once|TRBJ1-2|TRBV9|-
TGTGCCAGCAGCGTACTAGGGCAGGCCTATGGCTACACCTTC
CASSVLGQAYGYTF
>-|TRBJ1-2|TRBV2|-
TGTGCCAGCAGTGACCGGGGTGAAGGCTACACCTTC
CASSDRGEGYTF
>few|TRBJ2-7|TRBV18|TRBD1
TGTGCCAGCTCATCCCAAACGACAGGGGGCAACGACGAGCAGTACTTC
CASSSQTTGGNDEQYF
>-|TRBJ2-1|TRBV10-1|-
TGCGCCAGCAGGGGCAGCGGGCCGCAGTTCTTC
CASRGSGPQFF
>-|TRBJ1-2|TRBV5-6|TRBD1
TGTGCCAGCAGCCCTGATATACGGACAGGGGTCTATGGCTACACCTTC
CASSPDIRTGVYGYTF
>-|TRBJ2-1|TRBV7-2|-
TGTGCCAGCAGCCCACCGAGGGGGAGGGGGAGGAATGAGCAGTTCTTC
CASSPPRGRGRNEQFF
>-|TRBJ2-7|TRBV18|-
TGTGCCAGCTCACCCCGAGGGACCTACGAGCAGTACTTC
CASSPRGTYEQYF
>-|TRBJ1-1|TRBV6-1|TRBD1
TGTGCCAGCAGTGGTACAGGGGTAGGCACTGAAGCTTTCTTT
CASSGTGVGTEAFF
>-|TRBJ1-2|TRBV6-6|-
TGTGCCAGCAGTATACAGGGACGCTATGGCTACACCTTC
CASSIQGRYGYTF
>-|TRBJ2-4|TRBV27|TRBD1
TGTGCCAGCAGTGGCAGGGGGCAATCAGCCAAAAACATTCAGTACTTC
CASSGRGQSAKNIQYF
>-|TRBJ1-2|TRBV2|TRBD1
TGTGCCAGCAGTGAGGATTACAGGGGCACCAACTATGGCTACACCTTC
CASSEDYRGTNYGYTF
>-|TRBJ1-4|TRBV6-5|-
TGTGCCAGCAGTTACGGGGCGATTAATGAAAAACTGTTTTTT
CASSYGAINEKLFF
>-|TRBJ1-5|TRBV10-1|-
TGCGCCAGCAGTGATTCCGGTCAGCCCCAGCATTTT
CASSDSGQPQHF
>-|TRBJ1-6|TRBV2|-
TGTGCCAGCACCCCCCGGGCCGGGAGGTCACCCCTCCACTTT
CASTPRAGRSPLHF
>-|TRBJ2-2|TRBV5-1|TRBD2
TGCGCCAGCAGCCTTGGTAGCGGGAGGGCAGCCGGGGAGCTGTTTTTT
CASSLGSGRAAGELFF
>few|TRBJ2-1|TRBV5-4|-
TGTGCCAGCAGCCTACTACAGGGTTACGTAAACAATGAGCAGTTCTTC
CASSLLQGYVNNEQFF
>-|TRBJ2-1|TRBV10-1|-
TGCGCCAGCAGCCCCGGAGGGTCCTACAATGAGCAGTTCTTC
CASSPGGSYNEQFF
>-|TRBJ2-7|TRBV6-5|TRBD2
TGTGCCAGCAGTTTCCTAGCGGGGGGTTCCTACGAGCAGTACTTC
CASSFLAGGSYEQYF
>once|TRBJ2-7|TRBV28|TRBD2
TGTGCCAGCAGTCTACTAGCGGGGGGGGCCTACGAGCAGTACTTC
CASSLLAGGAYEQYF
>-|TRBJ2-3|TRBV21-1|-
TGTGCCAGCCCGATGAGGCGGGACAGGGGGGGTGGTACGCAGTATTTT
CASPMRRDRGGGTQYF
>once|TRBJ1-1|TRBV5-1|TRBD1
TGCGCCAGCAGCTACAGGGGCCCCACTGAAGCTTTCTTT
CASSYRGPTEAFF
>-|TRBJ2-7|TRBV5-8|TRBD2
TGTGCCAGCAGCTCCTGGACTAGCGGGGGCTACGAGCAGTACTTC
CASSSWTSGGYEQYF
>-|TRBJ2-7|TRBV7-8|TRBD1
TGTGCCAGCAGCGAGACAGGGGGCTATAAGTACTTC
CASSETGGYKYF
>-|TRBJ2-4|TRBV5-4|TRBD2
TGTGCCAGCAGCCCCCGGACTAGCGGGGGGCGAAGCATTCAGTACTTC
CASSPRTSGGRSIQYF
>-|TRBJ2-5|TRBV5-1|TRBD2
TGCGCCAGCAGCTTAAATAGCGGGAGGGCTCAGGAGACCCAGTACTTC
CASSLNSGRAQETQYF